These T cell receptor beta chains were read from a single sample in a study of T cells in Graves' hyperthyroidism and ophthalmopathy. One entry per CDR3 protein results from TCRdb running MiXCR on the multiplex PCR reads. This table holds fewer than 350,000 distinct CDR3 sequences, about 20% found once. The specimen was blood. All receptors come from a woman in her fifties or sixties with Graves' hyperthyroidism. The CDR3 runs from the conserved cysteine through the conserved F or W. Each record gives: D gene, J gene, clone size, V gene, CDR3 DNA, CDR3 protein. D genes are given only for firm matches. Only some rows state a clone size, as once, few, many or a class for expanded clones.

NA TRBJ1-1 many TRBV18 TGTGCCAGCTCTTCACAGGGTCCGAACACTGAAGCTTTCTTT CASSSQGPNTEAFF
NA TRBJ1-1 few TRBV20-1 TGCAGTGCTGAAAAAGAGGTTTACACTGAAGCTTTCTTT CSAEKEVYTEAFF
TRBD2 TRBJ2-1 many TRBV27 TGTGCCAGCAGTTTTACTAGCGGTTACGAGCAGTTCTTC CASSFTSGYEQFF
NA TRBJ2-1 many TRBV5-1 TGCGCCAGCAGCCTGGTAGACAATAATGAGCAGTTCTTC CASSLVDNNEQFF
NA TRBJ2-3 NA TRBV4-2 TGTGCCAGCAGCCAAGATTCCGACAGCACAGATACGCAGTATTTT CASSQDSDSTDTQYF
TRBD1 TRBJ1-1 few TRBV5-1 TGCGCCAGCAGCTTTACAGGGGTATCCACTGAAGCTTTCTTT CASSFTGVSTEAFF
TRBD1 TRBJ1-2 many TRBV18 TGTGCCAGCTCTCCAGGGGGCGACCCCTATGGCTACACCTTC CASSPGGDPYGYTF
TRBD1 TRBJ2-2 few TRBV3-1 TGTGCCAGCAGCCAAGGGGCAGGGGGGAACACCGGGGAGCTGTTTTTT CASSQGAGGNTGELFF
NA TRBJ2-3 many TRBV20-1 TGCAGTGCTAGAGATCTCGGGGGAACCCTCACAGATACGCAGTATTTT CSARDLGGTLTDTQYF
NA TRBJ2-1 many TRBV6-1 TGTGCCAGCAGTGCCTCACTAGGTACCTCTAATGAGCAGTTCTTC CASSASLGTSNEQFF
TRBD2 TRBJ2-7 NA TRBV4-1 TGCGCCAGCAGCCAAGTTGGACTAGGGTACGAGCAGTACTTC CASSQVGLGYEQYF
NA TRBJ2-4 NA TRBV4-3 TGCGCCAGCAGCCAAGGTACTGCGGACATTCAGTACTTC CASSQGTADIQYF
NA TRBJ2-1 NA TRBV30 TGTGCCTCCTGGACTGGCCAGGGGCAGTTCTTC CASWTGQGQFF
NA TRBJ2-5 many TRBV28 TGTGCCAGCAGTTTAGTGGGGGCAGTGAAGACCCAGTACTTC CASSLVGAVKTQYF
TRBD1 TRBJ2-1 NA TRBV20-1 TGCAGTGCTCCCCCCGGGACAGGGGGAAATGAGCAGTTCTTC CSAPPGTGGNEQFF
NA TRBJ1-1 NA TRBV19 TGTGCCAGTAGTCCGGGACCCAGCGAAGCTTTCTTT CASSPGPSEAFF
NA TRBJ1-5 many TRBV6-1 TGTGCCAGCAGCCCCGGGACACGCCTTCGTGAACAGCCCCAGCATTTT CASSPGTRLREQPQHF
NA TRBJ1-1 many TRBV10-3 TGTGCCATCAGCGTCCAGGGTTCGAACACTGAAGCTTTCTTT CAISVQGSNTEAFF
TRBD2 TRBJ2-1 NA TRBV29-1 TGCAGCGGGGAGCTAGCGGGGGGGTTGGATGAGCAGTTCTTC CSGELAGGLDEQFF
TRBD1 TRBJ1-1 NA TRBV19 TGTGCCAGTAGGGAGGGACAGGTAACAATGAACACTGAAGCTTTCTTT CASREGQVTMNTEAFF
NA TRBJ1-2 few TRBV14 TGTGCCAGCAGCTTCTACAGCTACTATGGCTACACCTTC CASSFYSYYGYTF
TRBD1 TRBJ2-1 NA TRBV29-1 TGCAGCGTTCCTCGTCCCGGGACAGGCTTGAGCTCCTACAATGAGCAGTTCTTC CSVPRPGTGLSSYNEQFF
NA TRBJ2-7 NA TRBV6-1 TGTGCCAGCAGAATGGGGGATAGCTCCTACGAGCAGTACTTC CASRMGDSSYEQYF
NA TRBJ1-1 NA TRBV11-2 TGTGCCGGCAGCTTGGGCTCAGGGTACACTGAAGCTTTCTTT CAGSLGSGYTEAFF
NA TRBJ1-2 NA TRBV7-9 TGTGCCAGCAGCTTAGCTTCTAACTATGGCTACACCTTC CASSLASNYGYTF
NA TRBJ2-2 NA TRBV2 TGTGCCAGCAGTGAACTCCGGCCCGGGGAGCTGTTTTTT CASSELRPGELFF
TRBD1 TRBJ1-3 NA TRBV6-1 TGTGCCAGCAGGGGACAGGTCGGAAACACCATATATTTT CASRGQVGNTIYF
NA TRBJ2-1 many TRBV20-1 TGCAGTGCTAGAGTGGAATGGAGCCAGGGGTACTACAATGAGCAGTTCTTC CSARVEWSQGYYNEQFF
TRBD1 TRBJ2-3 few TRBV5-1 TGCGCCAGCAGCTGGGGGACAGGCACAGATACGCAGTATTTT CASSWGTGTDTQYF
TRBD1 TRBJ1-1 NA TRBV5-1 TGTGCCAGCAGGTTGTCACCGGGACAGGGTCCCCACACTGAAGCTTTCTTT CASRLSPGQGPHTEAFF
TRBD1 TRBJ1-5 NA TRBV6-1 TGTGCCAGCAGTTTGGACAGGGAGAGGTGGAGCAATCAGCCCCAGCATTTT CASSLDRERWSNQPQHF
NA TRBJ2-1 NA TRBV7-9 TGTGCCAGCAGCTTAACTCTAGGAGCGGAGGAGCAGTTCTTC CASSLTLGAEEQFF
TRBD1 TRBJ2-1 NA TRBV29-1 TGCAGCGCGGGACAGCTCGCTAATGAGCAGTTCTTC CSAGQLANEQFF
NA TRBJ1-3 many TRBV3-1 TGTGCCAGCAGCCAAGTAAGAGTTCCTGGAAACACCATATATTTT CASSQVRVPGNTIYF
NA TRBJ1-5 many TRBV24-1 TGTGCCACCAGTGAAGGGGATCATCAGCCCCAGCATTTT CATSEGDHQPQHF
TRBD2 TRBJ2-3 many TRBV2 TGTGCCAGCTGGTTCGGCGGGGGGGCCTCAGATACGCAGTATTTT CASWFGGGASDTQYF
NA TRBJ1-1 few TRBV6-1 TGTGCCAGCAGTTCTACCCAGGTGGCTTTCTTT CASSSTQVAFF
NA TRBJ2-1 many TRBV27 TGTGCCAGCAGTTTATCGAGGACCTACAATGAGCAGTTCTTC CASSLSRTYNEQFF
NA TRBJ1-2 many TRBV10-3 TGTGCCATCAGTGAGGGCCTACCGGGACCCTATGGCTACACCTTC CAISEGLPGPYGYTF
NA TRBJ1-2 NA TRBV7-8 TGTGCCAGCAGCTTAGTCGCCGACATGAACTATGGCTACACCTTC CASSLVADMNYGYTF
TRBD1 TRBJ1-5 many TRBV2 TGTGCCAGCAGTGAACAGGGGGCCAGCAATCAGCCCCAGCATTTT CASSEQGASNQPQHF
NA TRBJ1-5 many TRBV18 TGTGCCAGCGTAGGACAGCCAAATCAGCCCCAGCATTTT CASVGQPNQPQHF
NA TRBJ2-2 NA TRBV5-1 TGCGCCAGCAGCTACCGCCCTGGCCAGGGGAACACCGGGGAGCTGTTTTTT CASSYRPGQGNTGELFF
NA TRBJ1-1 NA TRBV4-1 TGCGCCAGCAGCCCTACAGGCACGAACACTGAAGCTTTCTTT CASSPTGTNTEAFF
TRBD2 TRBJ2-5 few TRBV7-9 TGTGCCAGCAGCTTAGCGCTTATGCTAGCGGGGGATTACCAAGAGACCCAGTACTTC CASSLALMLAGDYQETQYF
NA TRBJ1-3 NA TRBV7-8 TGTGCCAGCAGCTTAGATGGAAATGGAAACACCATATATTTT CASSLDGNGNTIYF
NA TRBJ1-3 few TRBV20-1 TGCAGTGCTAGAGATATCCTCTCTGGAAACACCATATATTTT CSARDILSGNTIYF
TRBD1 TRBJ1-2 NA TRBV19 TGTGCCAGTAGTTCAGGGGGGCAGGCGAAGGGCTATGGCTACACCTTC CASSSGGQAKGYGYTF
TRBD1 TRBJ1-2 few TRBV6-1 TGTGCCAGCACCGTTACCGGGACAGGGAGAGCTGGCTACACCTTC CASTVTGTGRAGYTF
NA TRBJ2-1 NA TRBV28 TGTGCCAGCACCGACAGGTCTAGCCGGAGCGGTGAGCAGTTCTTC CASTDRSSRSGEQFF
TRBD1 TRBJ1-4 NA TRBV10-3 TGTGCCATCAGTGAGTCGGCGACAGGGCCTAATGAAAAACTGTTTTTT CAISESATGPNEKLFF
TRBD2 TRBJ2-5 NA TRBV10-3 TGTGCCATCAGTGAGTCGAGTCTAGCGGGAGTATGGGAGACCCAGTACTTC CAISESSLAGVWETQYF
TRBD2 TRBJ2-1 many TRBV6-1 TGTGCCAGCAGTCCCAGCGGGGGAGCTGGCAATGAGCAGTTCTTC CASSPSGGAGNEQFF
NA TRBJ2-1 NA TRBV6-1 TGTGCCAGCAGGGAATTGGGGGGCTCGTTAGATGAGCAGTTCTTC CASRELGGSLDEQFF
TRBD2 TRBJ2-7 NA TRBV7-9 TGTGCCAGCATTGCCAGCGGGAGCTCCTACGAGCAGTACTTC CASIASGSSYEQYF
NA TRBJ2-1 many TRBV27 TGTGCCAGCAGTTCCTCTCTGGGGCAGTTCTTC CASSSSLGQFF